This T cell receptor beta chain was found in a study of T cell responses to AZD1222 COVID-19 vaccine. Study-wide results and limits: Clonal diversity was possibly underestimated; the donors were predominantly white British and more often female. Receipt of two AZD1222 doses was followed by a rise in Spike-specific TCR breadth and depth.

Profiled with immunoSEQ multiplex PCR; TCRdb holds only in-frame clones, not every one. Here the sample spans 80,000 to 95,000 clones, almost 90% being singletons. Trimming left V 0 bases short and J 4 bases short, with 10 bases between. Germline V gene lookup returns CDR1 LNHNV and CDR2 YYDKDF (reference sequence). The CDR3 contains 15 residues. This clone was counted a single time. Its antigen remains unidentified. Second doses were pooled across both intervals (about 4 or about 12 weeks). The sample consisted of peripheral blood, taken 28 days after the second AZD1222 dose. The sequence derives from an adult who received the AZD1222 COVID-19 vaccine. The rearrangement links TRBV15 to TRBJ1-3; possible D gene TRBD1, 5 bases. CDR3 sequence reads: CATSRDQGPGNTIYF. CDR3 coding DNA: TGTGCCACCAGCAGAGATCAGGGACCGGGAAACACCATATATTTT. Based on the CDR3 plus reference TRBV15 and TRBJ1-3, the full variable domain is DAMVIQNPRYQVTQFGKPVTLSCSQTLNHNVMYWYQQKSSQAPKLLFHYYDKDFNNEADTPDNFQSRRPNTSFCFLDIRSPGLGDTAMYLCATSRDQGPGNTIYFGEGSWLTVV.